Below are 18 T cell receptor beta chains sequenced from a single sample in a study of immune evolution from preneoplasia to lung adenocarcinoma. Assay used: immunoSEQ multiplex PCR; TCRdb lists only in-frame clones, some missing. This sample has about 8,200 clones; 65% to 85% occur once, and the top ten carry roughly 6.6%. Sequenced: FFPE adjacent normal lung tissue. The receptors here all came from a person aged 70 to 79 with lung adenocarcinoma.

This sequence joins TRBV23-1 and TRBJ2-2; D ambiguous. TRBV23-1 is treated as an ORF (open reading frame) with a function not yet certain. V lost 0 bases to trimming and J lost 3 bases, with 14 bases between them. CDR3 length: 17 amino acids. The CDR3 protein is CASSQSGHRPYTGELFF. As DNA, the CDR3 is TGCGCCAGCAGTCAATCAGGGCACAGACCGTACACCGGGGAGCTGTTTTTT.

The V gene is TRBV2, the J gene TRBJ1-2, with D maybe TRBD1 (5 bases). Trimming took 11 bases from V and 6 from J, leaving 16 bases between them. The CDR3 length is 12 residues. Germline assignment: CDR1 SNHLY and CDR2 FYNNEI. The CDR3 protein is CACGSQGNGYTF. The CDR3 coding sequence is TGTGCCTGCGGGTCCCAGGGCAATGGCTACACCTTC.

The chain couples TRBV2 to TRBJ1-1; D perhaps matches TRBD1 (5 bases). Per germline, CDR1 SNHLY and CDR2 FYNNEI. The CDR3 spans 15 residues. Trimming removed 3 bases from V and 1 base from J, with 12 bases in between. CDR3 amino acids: CASSDFREGNTEAFF. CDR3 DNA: TGTGCCAGCAGTGATTTCAGGGAAGGGAACACTGAAGCTTTCTTT.

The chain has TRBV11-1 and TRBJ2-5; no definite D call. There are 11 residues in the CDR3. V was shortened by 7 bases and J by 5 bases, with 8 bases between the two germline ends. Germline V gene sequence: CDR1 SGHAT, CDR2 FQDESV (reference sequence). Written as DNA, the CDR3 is TGTGCCAGCAAAATCGGGGAGACCCAGTACTTC. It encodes CASKIGETQYF.

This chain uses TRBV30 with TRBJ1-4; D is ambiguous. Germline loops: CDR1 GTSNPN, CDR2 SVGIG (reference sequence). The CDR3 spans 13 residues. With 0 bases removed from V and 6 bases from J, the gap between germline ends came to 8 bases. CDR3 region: CAWSVHEDEKLFF. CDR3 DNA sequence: TGTGCCTGGAGTGTACATGAAGATGAAAAACTGTTTTTT. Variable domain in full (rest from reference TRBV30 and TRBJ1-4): SQTIHQWPATLVQPVGSPLSLECTVEGTSNPNLYWYRQAAGRGLQLLFYSVGIGQISSEVPQNLSASRPQDRQFILSSKKLLLSDSGFYLCAWSVHEDEKLFFGSGTQLSVL.

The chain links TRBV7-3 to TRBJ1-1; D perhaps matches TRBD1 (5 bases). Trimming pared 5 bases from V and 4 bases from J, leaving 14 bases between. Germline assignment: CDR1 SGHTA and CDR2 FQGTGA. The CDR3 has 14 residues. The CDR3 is CASSQGGGSTEAFF. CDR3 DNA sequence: TGTGCCAGCAGCCAGGGAGGCGGGAGCACTGAAGCTTTCTTT.

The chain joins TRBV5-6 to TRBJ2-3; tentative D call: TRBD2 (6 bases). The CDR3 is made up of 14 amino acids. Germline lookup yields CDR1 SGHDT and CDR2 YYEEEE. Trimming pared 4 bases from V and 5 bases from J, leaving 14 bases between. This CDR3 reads CASSPNFGGDTQYF. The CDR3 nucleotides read TGTGCCAGCAGCCCCAATTTCGGGGGAGATACGCAGTATTTT.

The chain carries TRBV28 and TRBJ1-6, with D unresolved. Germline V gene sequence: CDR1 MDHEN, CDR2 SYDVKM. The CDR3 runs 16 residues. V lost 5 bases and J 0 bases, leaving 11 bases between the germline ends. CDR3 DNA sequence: TGTGCCAGCAGTGGCCTAGGTGACTCCTATAATTCACCCCTCCACTTT. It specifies CASSGLGDSYNSPLHF.

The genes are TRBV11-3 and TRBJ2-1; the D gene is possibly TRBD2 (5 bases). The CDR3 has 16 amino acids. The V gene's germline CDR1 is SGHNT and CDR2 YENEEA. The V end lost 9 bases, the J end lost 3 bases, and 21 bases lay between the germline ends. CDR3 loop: CASRGGTVVGYNEQFF. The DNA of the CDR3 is TGTGCCAGTCGTGGAGGAACGGTTGTCGGCTACAATGAGCAGTTCTTC.

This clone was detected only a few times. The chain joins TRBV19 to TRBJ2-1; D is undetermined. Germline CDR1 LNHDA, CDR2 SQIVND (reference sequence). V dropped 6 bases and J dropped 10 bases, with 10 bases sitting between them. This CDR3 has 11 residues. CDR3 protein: CASRGYGEQFF. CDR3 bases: TGTGCCAGTAGGGGGTATGGGGAGCAGTTCTTC. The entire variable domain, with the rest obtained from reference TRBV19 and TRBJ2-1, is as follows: DGGITQSPKYLFRKEGQNVTLSCEQNLNHDAMYWYRQDPGQGLRLIYYSQIVNDFQKGDIAEGYSVSREKKESFPLTVTSAQKNPTAFYLCASRGYGEQFFGPGTRLTVL.

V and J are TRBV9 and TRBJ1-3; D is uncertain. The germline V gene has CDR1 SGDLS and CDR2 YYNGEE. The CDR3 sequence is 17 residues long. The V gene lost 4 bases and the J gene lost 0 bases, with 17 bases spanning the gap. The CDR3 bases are TGTGCCAGCAGCAACGGACCCAGGATCGTCTCTGGAAACACCATATATTTT. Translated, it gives CASSNGPRIVSGNTIYF.

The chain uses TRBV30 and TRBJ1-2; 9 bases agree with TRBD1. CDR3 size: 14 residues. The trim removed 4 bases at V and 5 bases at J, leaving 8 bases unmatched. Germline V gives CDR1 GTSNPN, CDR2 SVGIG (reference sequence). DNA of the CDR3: TGTGCCTGGACCTTAGGGACAGGGTTATATGGCTACACCTTC. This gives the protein CAWTLGTGLYGYTF.

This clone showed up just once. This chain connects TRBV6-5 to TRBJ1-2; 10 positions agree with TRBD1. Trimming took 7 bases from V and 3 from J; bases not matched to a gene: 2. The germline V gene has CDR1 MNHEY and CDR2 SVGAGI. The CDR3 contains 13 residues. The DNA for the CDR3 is TGTGCCAGCACCGGACAGGGGGACTATGGCTACACCTTC. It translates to CASTGQGDYGYTF.

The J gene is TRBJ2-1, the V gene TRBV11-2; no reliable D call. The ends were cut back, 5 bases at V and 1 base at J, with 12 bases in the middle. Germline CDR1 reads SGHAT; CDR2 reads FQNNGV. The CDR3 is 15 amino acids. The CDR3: CASSLDFGSYNEQFF. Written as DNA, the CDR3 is TGTGCCAGCAGCCTTGACTTTGGGTCCTACAATGAGCAGTTCTTC.

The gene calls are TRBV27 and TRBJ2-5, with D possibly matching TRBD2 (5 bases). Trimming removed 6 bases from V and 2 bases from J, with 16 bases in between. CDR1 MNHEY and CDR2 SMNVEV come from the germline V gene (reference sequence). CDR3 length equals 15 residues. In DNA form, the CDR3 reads TGTGCCAGCAGAGCAAAGGGAGCTTTTCAAGAGACCCAGTACTTC. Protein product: CASRAKGAFQETQYF.

The CDR3 nucleotides are TGCGCCAGCAGCCAAGTAGCGGGGGGGCAAGAGACCCAGTACTTC. Its translation is CASSQVAGGQETQYF. The chain carries TRBV4-1 and TRBJ2-5; 11 nucleotides line up with TRBD2. CDR3 size: 15 residues. The germline gives CDR1 MGHRA, CDR2 YSYEKL. V dropped 1 base and J dropped 2; count of bases not matched to a gene: 0.

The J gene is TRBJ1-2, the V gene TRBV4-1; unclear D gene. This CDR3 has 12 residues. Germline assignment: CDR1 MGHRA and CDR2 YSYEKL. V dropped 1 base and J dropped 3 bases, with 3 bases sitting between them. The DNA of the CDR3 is TGCGCCAGCAGCCAAGTGTACTATGGCTACACCTTC. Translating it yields CASSQVYYGYTF.

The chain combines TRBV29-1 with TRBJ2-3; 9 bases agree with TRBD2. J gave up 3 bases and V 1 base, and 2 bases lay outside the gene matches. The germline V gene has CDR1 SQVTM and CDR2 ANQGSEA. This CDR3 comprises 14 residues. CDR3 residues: CSVEASGTTDTQYF. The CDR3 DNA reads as TGCAGCGTTGAAGCTAGCGGGACTACAGATACGCAGTATTTT.